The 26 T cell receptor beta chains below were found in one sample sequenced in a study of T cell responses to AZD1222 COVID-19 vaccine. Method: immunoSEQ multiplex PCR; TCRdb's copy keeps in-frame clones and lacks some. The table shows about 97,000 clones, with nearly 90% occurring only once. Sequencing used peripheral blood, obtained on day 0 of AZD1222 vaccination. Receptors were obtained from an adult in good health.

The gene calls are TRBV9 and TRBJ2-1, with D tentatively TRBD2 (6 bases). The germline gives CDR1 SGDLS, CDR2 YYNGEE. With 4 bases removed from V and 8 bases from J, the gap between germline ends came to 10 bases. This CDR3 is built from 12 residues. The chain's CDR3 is CASSLTRDEQFF. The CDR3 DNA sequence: TGTGCCAGCAGCCTGACTAGGGATGAGCAGTTCTTC.

The CDR3: CASSPPGSGNQPQHF. The CDR3 coding sequence is TGTGCCAGCAGCCCCCCCGGGTCCGGCAATCAGCCCCAGCATTTT. The V gene is TRBV7-2, the J gene TRBJ1-5; D remains unclear. Trimming pared 5 bases from V and 2 bases from J, leaving 13 bases between. The CDR3 runs to 15 residues. Germline loops: CDR1 SGHTA, CDR2 FQGNSA.

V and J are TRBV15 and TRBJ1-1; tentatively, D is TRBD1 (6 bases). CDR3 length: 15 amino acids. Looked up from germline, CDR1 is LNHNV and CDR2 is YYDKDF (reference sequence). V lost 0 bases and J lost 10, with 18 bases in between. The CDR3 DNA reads TGTGCCACCAGCAGAGATGGAGGGGGTCGGAGTGTAGCTTTCTTT. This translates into CATSRDGGGRSVAFF.

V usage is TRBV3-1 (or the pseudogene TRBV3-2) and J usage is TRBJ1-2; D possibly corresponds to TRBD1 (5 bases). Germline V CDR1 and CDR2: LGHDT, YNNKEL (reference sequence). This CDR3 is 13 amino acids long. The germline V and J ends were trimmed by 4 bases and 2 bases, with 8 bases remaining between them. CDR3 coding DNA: TGTGCCAGCAGCCTGGGGGGGAACTATGGCTACACCTTC. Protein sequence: CASSLGGNYGYTF.

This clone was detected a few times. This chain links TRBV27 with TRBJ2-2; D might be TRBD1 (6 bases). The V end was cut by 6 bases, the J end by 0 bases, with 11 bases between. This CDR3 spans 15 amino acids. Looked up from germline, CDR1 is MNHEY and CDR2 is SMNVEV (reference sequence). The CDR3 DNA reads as TGTGCCAGCAGAACCCAGGGGTCGAACACCGGGGAGCTGTTTTTT. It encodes CASRTQGSNTGELFF.

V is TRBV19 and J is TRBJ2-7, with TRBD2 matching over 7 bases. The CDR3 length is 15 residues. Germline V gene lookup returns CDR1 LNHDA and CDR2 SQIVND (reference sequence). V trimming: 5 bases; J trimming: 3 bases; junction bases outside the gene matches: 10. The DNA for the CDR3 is TGTGCCAGTAGTCCCGGGGGAGCGGGGCACTACGAGCAGTACTTC. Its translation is CASSPGGAGHYEQYF.

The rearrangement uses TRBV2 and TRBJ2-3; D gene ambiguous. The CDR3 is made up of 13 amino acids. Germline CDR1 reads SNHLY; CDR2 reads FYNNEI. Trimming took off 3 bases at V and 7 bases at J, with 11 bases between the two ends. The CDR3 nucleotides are TGTGCCAGCAGTGATCTGGGCACCTATACGCAGTATTTT. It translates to CASSDLGTYTQYF.

The CDR3 spells CASSSLGGTYGYTF. The CDR3 coding sequence is TGTGCCAGCAGTTCACTGGGGGGAACCTATGGCTACACCTTC. The chain is built from TRBV6-5 and TRBJ1-2, with a tentative D call TRBD1 (5 bases). CDR1 and CDR2 from the germline V gene are MNHEY and SVGAGI. The V gene lost 4 bases and the J gene lost 4 bases, with 13 bases spanning the gap. CDR3 length: 14 residues.

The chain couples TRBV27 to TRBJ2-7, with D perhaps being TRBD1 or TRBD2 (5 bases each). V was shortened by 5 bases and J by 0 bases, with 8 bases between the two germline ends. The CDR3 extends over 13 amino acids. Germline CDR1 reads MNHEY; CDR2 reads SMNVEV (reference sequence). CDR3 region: CASSRDASYEQYF. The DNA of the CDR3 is TGTGCCAGCAGTAGGGACGCCTCCTACGAGCAGTACTTC.

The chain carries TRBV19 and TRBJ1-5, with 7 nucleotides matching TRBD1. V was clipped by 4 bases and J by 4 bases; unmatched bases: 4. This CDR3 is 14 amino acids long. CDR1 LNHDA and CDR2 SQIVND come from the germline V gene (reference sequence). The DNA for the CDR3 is TGTGCCAGTAGTACCAGACAGGGTAATCAGCCCCAGCATTTT. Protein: CASSTRQGNQPQHF.

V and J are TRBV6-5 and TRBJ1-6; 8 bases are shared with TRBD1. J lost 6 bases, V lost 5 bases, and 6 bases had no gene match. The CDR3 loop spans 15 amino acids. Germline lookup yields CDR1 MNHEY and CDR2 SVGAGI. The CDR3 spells CASSPDRGSNSPLHF. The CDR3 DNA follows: TGTGCCAGCAGTCCAGACAGGGGAAGTAATTCACCCCTCCACTTT.

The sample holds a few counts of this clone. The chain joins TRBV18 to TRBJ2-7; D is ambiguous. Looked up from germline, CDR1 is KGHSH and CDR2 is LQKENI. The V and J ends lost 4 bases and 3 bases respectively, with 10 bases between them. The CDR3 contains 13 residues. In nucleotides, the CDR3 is TGTGCCAGCTCACGGGTAAGGTTCTACGAGCAGTACTTC. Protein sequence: CASSRVRFYEQYF.

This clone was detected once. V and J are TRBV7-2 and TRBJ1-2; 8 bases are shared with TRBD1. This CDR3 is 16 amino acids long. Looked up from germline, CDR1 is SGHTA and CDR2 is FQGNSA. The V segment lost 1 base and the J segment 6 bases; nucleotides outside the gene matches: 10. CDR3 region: CASSLVGQGAVHGYTF. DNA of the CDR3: TGTGCCAGCAGCTTAGTAGGGCAGGGGGCAGTCCATGGCTACACCTTC.

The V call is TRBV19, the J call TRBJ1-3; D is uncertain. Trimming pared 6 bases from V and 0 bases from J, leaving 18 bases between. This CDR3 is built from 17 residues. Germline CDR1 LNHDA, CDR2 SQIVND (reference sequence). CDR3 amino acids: CASRVEGRPISGNTIYF. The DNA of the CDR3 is TGTGCCAGTAGAGTAGAGGGCCGCCCTATCTCTGGAAACACCATATATTTT.

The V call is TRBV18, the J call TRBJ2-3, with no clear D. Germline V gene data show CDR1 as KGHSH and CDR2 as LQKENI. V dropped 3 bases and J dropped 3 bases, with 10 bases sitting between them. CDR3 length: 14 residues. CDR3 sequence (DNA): TGTGCCAGCTCACCGTCGAAGATGACAGATACGCAGTATTTT. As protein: CASSPSKMTDTQYF.

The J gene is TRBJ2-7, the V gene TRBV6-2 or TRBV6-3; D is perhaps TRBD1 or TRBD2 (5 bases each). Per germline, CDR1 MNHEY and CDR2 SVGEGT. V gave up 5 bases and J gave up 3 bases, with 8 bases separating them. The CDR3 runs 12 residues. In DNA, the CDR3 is TGTGCCAGCAGTGGGGACCACTACGAGCAGTACTTC. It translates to CASSGDHYEQYF.

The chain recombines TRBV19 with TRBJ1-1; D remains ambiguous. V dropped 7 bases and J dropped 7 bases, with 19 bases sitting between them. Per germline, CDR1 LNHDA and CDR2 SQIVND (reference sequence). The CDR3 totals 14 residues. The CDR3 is CASTLDQNRGEAFF. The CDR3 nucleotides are TGTGCCAGTACCTTGGACCAAAATCGGGGTGAAGCTTTCTTT.

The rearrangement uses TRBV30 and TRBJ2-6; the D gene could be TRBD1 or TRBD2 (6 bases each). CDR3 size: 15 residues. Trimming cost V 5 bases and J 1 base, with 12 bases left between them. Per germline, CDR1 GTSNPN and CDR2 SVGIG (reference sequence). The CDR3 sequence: CAWGQGGSGANVLTF. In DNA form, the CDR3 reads TGTGCCTGGGGACAAGGGGGGTCTGGGGCCAACGTCCTGACTTTC.

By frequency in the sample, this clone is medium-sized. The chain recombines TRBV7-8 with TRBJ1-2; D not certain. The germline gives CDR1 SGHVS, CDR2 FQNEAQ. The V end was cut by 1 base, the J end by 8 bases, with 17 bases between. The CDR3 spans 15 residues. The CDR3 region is CASSLEGGVPPGYTF. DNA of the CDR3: TGTGCCAGCAGCTTAGAGGGAGGCGTACCTCCGGGCTACACCTTC.

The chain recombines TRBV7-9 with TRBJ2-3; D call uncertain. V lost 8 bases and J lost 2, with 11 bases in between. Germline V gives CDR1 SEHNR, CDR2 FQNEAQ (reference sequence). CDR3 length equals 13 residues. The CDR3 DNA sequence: TGTGCCAGCCGCTGGGAATTCACAGATACGCAGTATTTT. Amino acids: CASRWEFTDTQYF.

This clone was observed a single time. This CDR3 is CASSLDLGRVYGNTIYF. The CDR3 DNA reads TGTGCCAGCAGCTTAGATTTGGGCAGGGTCTACGGAAACACCATATATTTT. The gene calls are TRBV11-3 and TRBJ1-3; tentative D call: TRBD1 (5 bases). Trimming removed 0 bases from V and 4 bases from J, with 16 bases in between. CDR3 length equals 17 residues. Germline V gene lookup returns CDR1 SGHNT and CDR2 YENEEA.

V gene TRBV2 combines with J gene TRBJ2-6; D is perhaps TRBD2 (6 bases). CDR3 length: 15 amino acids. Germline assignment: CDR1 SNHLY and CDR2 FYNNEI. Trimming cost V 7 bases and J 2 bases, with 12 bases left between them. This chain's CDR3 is CASIGGTAGANVLTF. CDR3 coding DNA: TGTGCCAGCATCGGCGGGACCGCTGGGGCCAACGTCCTGACTTTC.

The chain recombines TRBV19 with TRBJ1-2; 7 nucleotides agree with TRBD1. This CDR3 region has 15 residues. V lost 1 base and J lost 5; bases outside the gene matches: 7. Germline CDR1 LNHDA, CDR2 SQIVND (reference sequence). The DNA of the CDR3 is TGTGCCAGTAGTATAGGCACCGGGACAGAATATGGCTACACCTTC. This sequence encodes CASSIGTGTEYGYTF.

CDR3 region: CASSLAGGGEKLFF. In DNA form, the CDR3 reads TGTGCCAGCAGCTTAGCCGGGGGGGGTGAAAAACTGTTTTTT. V usage is TRBV7-6 and J usage is TRBJ1-4, with a possible D match to TRBD1 (5 bases). Trimming took off 0 bases at V and 7 bases at J, with 9 bases between the two ends. The CDR3 contains 14 residues. Germline V gives CDR1 SGHVS, CDR2 FNYEAQ.

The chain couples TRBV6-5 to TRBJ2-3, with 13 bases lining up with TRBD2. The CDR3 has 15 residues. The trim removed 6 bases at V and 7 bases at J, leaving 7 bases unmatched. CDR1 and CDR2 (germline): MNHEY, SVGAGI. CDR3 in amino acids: CASSPTSGGANTQYF. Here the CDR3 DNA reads TGTGCCAGCAGCCCCACTAGCGGGGGGGCAAATACGCAGTATTTT.

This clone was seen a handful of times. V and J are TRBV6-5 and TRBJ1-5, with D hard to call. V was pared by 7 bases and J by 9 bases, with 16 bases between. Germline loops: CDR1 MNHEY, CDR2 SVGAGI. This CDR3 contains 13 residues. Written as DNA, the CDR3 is TGTGCCAGCAATTATTCCCCCGGCGGGCCCCAGCATTTT. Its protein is CASNYSPGGPQHF.